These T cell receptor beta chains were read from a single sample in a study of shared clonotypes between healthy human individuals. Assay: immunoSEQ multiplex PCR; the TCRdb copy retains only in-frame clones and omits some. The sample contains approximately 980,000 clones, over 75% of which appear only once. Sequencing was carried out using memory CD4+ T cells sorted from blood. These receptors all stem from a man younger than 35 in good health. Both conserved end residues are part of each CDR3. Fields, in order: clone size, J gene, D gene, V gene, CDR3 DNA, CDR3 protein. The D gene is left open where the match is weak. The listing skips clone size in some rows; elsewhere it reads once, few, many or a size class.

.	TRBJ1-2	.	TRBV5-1	TGCGCCAGCAGCTTGGTACCCGGGAGCGATGGCTACACCTTC	CASSLVPGSDGYTF
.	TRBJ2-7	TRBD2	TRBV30	TGTGCCTGGAGTCCGGGACTAGCGGGAGTAAAGTCAGGCTCCTACGAGCAGTACTTC	CAWSPGLAGVKSGSYEQYF
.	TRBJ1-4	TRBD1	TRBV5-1	TGCGCCAGCAGCTTGGAACTCCAGGGGGCATTTAATGAAAAACTGTTTTTT	CASSLELQGAFNEKLFF
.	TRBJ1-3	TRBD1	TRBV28	TGTGCCAGCAGTGGACAGGTTCCCTCTGGAAACACCATATATTTT	CASSGQVPSGNTIYF
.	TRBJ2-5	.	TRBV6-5	TGTGCCAGCAGTATTGGAGGGGGTCTCCAAGAGACCCAGTACTTC	CASSIGGGLQETQYF
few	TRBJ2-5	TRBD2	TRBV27	TGTGCCAGCAGTTTACGTAGGACTAGCGGGAGCCAAGAGACCCAGTACTTC	CASSLRRTSGSQETQYF
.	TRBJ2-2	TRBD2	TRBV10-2	TGCGCCAGCAGACCATCTAGCGGGGTCGGGGAGCTGTTTTTT	CASRPSSGVGELFF
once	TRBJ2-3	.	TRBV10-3	TGTGCCATCAGCGTAAACCGGGGAGATACGCAGTATTTT	CAISVNRGDTQYF
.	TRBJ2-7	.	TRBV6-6	TGTGCCAGCAGTTACTCATGGGGACTGCTCTACGAGCAGTACTTC	CASSYSWGLLYEQYF
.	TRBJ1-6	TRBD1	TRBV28	TGTGCCAGCAGTCCTAGGACAGGGCAGAATTCACCCCTCCACTTT	CASSPRTGQNSPLHF
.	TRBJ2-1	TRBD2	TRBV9	TGTGCCAGCAGCGCCCGCTTCGGGGCGGGAGGGTCCCAAAGGGAGCAGTTCTTC	CASSARFGAGGSQREQFF
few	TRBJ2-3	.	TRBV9	TGTGCCAGCAATATTGTACCCACAGATACGCAGTATTTT	CASNIVPTDTQYF
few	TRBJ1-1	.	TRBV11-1	TGTGCCAGCAGCTTAGTATCGACGAACACTGAAGCTTTCTTT	CASSLVSTNTEAFF
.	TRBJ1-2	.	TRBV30	TGTGCCTGGAGCCGACGGGCAGGGGTATATGGCTACACCTTC	CAWSRRAGVYGYTF
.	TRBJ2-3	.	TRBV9	TGTGCCAGCAGTCGAGGAGGGCTTAGCACAGATACGCAGTATTTT	CASSRGGLSTDTQYF
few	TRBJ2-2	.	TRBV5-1	TGCGCCAGCAGCTTGGCGGCAGGTCCCAGGGAAACCGGGGAGCTGTTTTTT	CASSLAAGPRETGELFF
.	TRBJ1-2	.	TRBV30	TGTGCCTCCCCCCTCGGGATCCCTAACTATGGCTACACCTTC	CASPLGIPNYGYTF
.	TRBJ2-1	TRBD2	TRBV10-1	TGCGCCAGCAGCCGGACTAGCGGCAATGAGCAGTTCTTC	CASSRTSGNEQFF
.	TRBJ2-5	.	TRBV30	TGTGCCTGGAGTGACAGGGCAGAGACCCAGTACTTC	CAWSDRAETQYF
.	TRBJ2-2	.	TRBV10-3	TGTGCCATCCAGTATTATCCTGGGGAAACCGGGGAGCTGTTTTTT	CAIQYYPGETGELFF
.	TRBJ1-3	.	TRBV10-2	TGCGCCAGCGGGCCCTTGAGTTCTGGAAACACCATATATTTT	CASGPLSSGNTIYF
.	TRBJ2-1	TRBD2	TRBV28	TGTGCCAGCAGGGCCGGGACTAGCGGGAGGCTCTACAATGAGCAGTTCTTC	CASRAGTSGRLYNEQFF
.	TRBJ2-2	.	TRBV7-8	TGTGCCAGCAGCTTATTCTTTATGACAGGGAGGCGGTCCGGGGAGCTGTTTTTT	CASSLFFMTGRRSGELFF
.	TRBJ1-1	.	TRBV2	TGTGCCAGCAGTGAAGCAGGCAGGAACACTGAAGCTTTCTTT	CASSEAGRNTEAFF
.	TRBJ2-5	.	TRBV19	TGTGCCAGTAGTACGTCGGAGACCCAGTACTTC	CASSTSETQYF
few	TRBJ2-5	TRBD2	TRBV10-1	TGCGCCAGCAGTGTCTCGGGGGGAGAGACCCAGTACTTC	CASSVSGGETQYF
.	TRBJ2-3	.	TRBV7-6	TGTGCCAGCAGCCGGGCGGGACAGCACACAGATACGCAGTATTTT	CASSRAGQHTDTQYF
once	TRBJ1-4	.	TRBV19	TGTGCCAGTAGCCAAACAAGTGAAAAACTGTTTTTT	CASSQTSEKLFF
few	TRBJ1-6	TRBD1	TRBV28	TGTGCCAGCAGCTCGCCGGGACAGGGAGGGCGGAATTCACCCCTCCACTTT	CASSSPGQGGRNSPLHF
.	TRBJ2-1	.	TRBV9	TGTGCCAGCAGTCCGTCGGGATCCGACAATGAGCAGTTCTTC	CASSPSGSDNEQFF
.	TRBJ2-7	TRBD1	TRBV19	TGTGCCAGTAGTATAGAGATGGACCCGGGACAGGGGTACGAGCAGTACTTC	CASSIEMDPGQGYEQYF
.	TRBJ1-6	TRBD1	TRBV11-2	TGTGCCAGCAGCCCGGGACAGGGGGTTTCACCCCTCCACTTT	CASSPGQGVSPLHF
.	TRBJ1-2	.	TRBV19	TGTGCCAGTAGTAAGGCCCCCGGGTATGGCTACACCTTC	CASSKAPGYGYTF
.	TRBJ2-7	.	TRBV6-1	TGTGCCACGCTAGACTCCGGGACTTTTTACGAGCAGTACTTC	CATLDSGTFYEQYF
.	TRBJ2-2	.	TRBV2	TGTGCCAGCAGTGAGGCAGGGGTTCCCGGGGAGCTGTTTTTT	CASSEAGVPGELFF
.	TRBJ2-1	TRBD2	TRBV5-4	TGTGCCAGCAGCTTGGGTGAGGGCGGGAGCCCCTACAATGAGCAGTTCTTC	CASSLGEGGSPYNEQFF
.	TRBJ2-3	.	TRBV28	TGTGCCAGCAGTTTAGGTACAGGGATCACAGATACGCAGTATTTT	CASSLGTGITDTQYF
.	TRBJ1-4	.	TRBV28	TGTGCCAGCACCCTCGGGGGAGGGTTCGAAAAACTGTTTTTT	CASTLGGGFEKLFF
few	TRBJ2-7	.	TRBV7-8	TGTGCCAGCAGCTTACCAGCGGACCCGAGCTCCTACGAGCAGTACTTC	CASSLPADPSSYEQYF
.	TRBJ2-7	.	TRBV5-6	TGTGCCAGCAGCTTGGCGCAGGCCTACGAGCAGTACTTC	CASSLAQAYEQYF
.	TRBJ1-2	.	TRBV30	TGTGCCTGGAGTGTACTGGCAGCTAACTATGGCTACACCTTC	CAWSVLAANYGYTF
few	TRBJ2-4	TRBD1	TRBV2	TGTGCCAGCGCCGGACAGGGGTTTAGCATTCAGTACTTC	CASAGQGFSIQYF
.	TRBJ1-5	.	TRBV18	TGTGCCAGCTCACAGGGGGACAATCAGCCCCAGCATTTT	CASSQGDNQPQHF
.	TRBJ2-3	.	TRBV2	TGTGCCAGCAGTTCCCCTTTGGTAGATACGCAGTATTTT	CASSSPLVDTQYF
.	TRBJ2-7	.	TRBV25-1	TGTGCCAGCAGTACGTGGGGAGTTTCCTACGAGCAGTACTTC	CASSTWGVSYEQYF
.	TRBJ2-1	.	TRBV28	TGTGCCAGCAGTCCGATCTCGGGGCGTAGCTCCTACAATGAGCAGTTCTTC	CASSPISGRSSYNEQFF
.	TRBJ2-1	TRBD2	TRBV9	TGTGCCAGCAGCCCCCAGACTAGCGGGATTAACAATGAGCAGTTCTTC	CASSPQTSGINNEQFF
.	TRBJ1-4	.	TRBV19	TGTGCCAGTAGTATACGTGAAAAACCTGAAAAACTGTTTTTT	CASSIREKPEKLFF
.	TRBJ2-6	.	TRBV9	TGTGCCAGCAGCGCTCAGGGGAGAGGGGCCAACGTCCTGACTTTC	CASSAQGRGANVLTF